These T cell receptor beta chains were read from a single sample in a study of blood T cell dynamics during melanoma immunotherapy. Repertoires were generated with immunoSEQ multiplex PCR, while TCRdb's copy carries only in-frame clones and drops some. This sample has approximately 9,600 clones, with approximately 90% found just once. The material was blood, obtained from a patient treated with checkpoint blockade. The receptors shown here come from a human donor with melanoma. CDR3s include the opening cysteine and the closing phenylalanine or tryptophan. The D gene is left open where the match is weak. Clone size is not always given. Where it is, it says once, few, many or a class for expanded clones.

v_gene	d_gene	j_gene	abundance	CDR3aa	CDR3nt
TRBV5-4	TRBD2	TRBJ2-1	NA	CASSQGLAGTYNEQFF	TGTGCCAGCAGCCAGGGACTAGCGGGCACCTACAATGAGCAGTTCTTC
TRBV18	NA	TRBJ2-1	once	CASSPRSWQGEQFF	TGTGCCAGCTCACCACGGTCGTGGCAAGGTGAGCAGTTCTTC
TRBV5-7	TRBD2	TRBJ2-1	NA	CASSSPGLADSYNEQFF	TGTGCCAGCAGCTCGCCCGGACTAGCGGACTCCTACAATGAGCAGTTCTTC
TRBV19	TRBD1	TRBJ2-3	NA	CASSPRQGISTDTQYF	TGTGCCAGTAGTCCCAGACAGGGCATAAGCACAGATACGCAGTATTTT
TRBV7-2	NA	TRBJ2-3	NA	CASSLVPGWTDTQYF	TGTGCCAGCAGCTTAGTCCCGGGTTGGACAGATACGCAGTATTTT
TRBV28	NA	TRBJ2-3	NA	CASSPGVPVDTQYF	TGTGCCAGCAGTCCGGGCGTTCCCGTTGATACGCAGTATTTT
TRBV15	NA	TRBJ1-6	NA	CATSRLNSPLHF	TGTGCCACCAGCAGATTGAATTCACCCCTCCACTTT
TRBV29-1	TRBD2	TRBJ2-3	NA	CSAGGGPDTQYF	TGCAGCGCCGGGGGGGGGCCAGATACGCAGTATTTT
TRBV5-1	TRBD2	TRBJ2-3	NA	CASSPIVAGDTDTQYF	TGCGCCAGCAGCCCGATCGTAGCGGGGGACACAGATACGCAGTATTTT
TRBV28	NA	TRBJ1-1	NA	CASTPHEGHTEAFF	TGTGCCAGCACTCCCCATGAGGGGCATACTGAAGCTTTCTTT
TRBV7-8	NA	TRBJ1-5	NA	CASSFPGQPQHF	TGTGCCAGCAGCTTTCCAGGCCAGCCCCAGCATTTT
TRBV5-4	NA	TRBJ2-3	once	CASSLVGNRRTDTQYF	TGTGCCAGCAGCTTGGTTGGGAACCGTCGGACAGATACGCAGTATTTT
TRBV13	NA	TRBJ1-2	NA	CASSLGSNGYTF	TGTGCCAGCAGCTTAGGGTCAAATGGCTACACCTTC
TRBV5-1	NA	TRBJ1-2	NA	CASSLERIGYGYTF	TGCGCCAGCAGCTTGGAACGGATAGGCTATGGCTACACCTTC
TRBV5-6	NA	TRBJ1-1	NA	CASSFLNTEAFF	TGTGCCAGCAGCTTTCTGAACACTGAAGCTTTCTTT
TRBV27	TRBD1	TRBJ2-2	NA	CATRTGSNRGTGELFF	TGTGCCACCAGAACGGGGTCGAACAGGGGCACCGGGGAGCTGTTTTTT
TRBV6-5	TRBD1	TRBJ1-6	NA	CASSYEGQYHSPLHF	TGTGCCAGCAGTTACGAGGGACAGTACCATTCACCCCTCCACTTT
TRBV9	TRBD2	TRBJ2-7	NA	CASSVRAGDGEQYF	TGTGCCAGCAGCGTCCGAGCGGGAGACGGCGAGCAGTACTTC
TRBV7-7	TRBD2	TRBJ2-1	NA	CASSFSGRASDEQFF	TGTGCTAGCAGCTTCAGCGGGAGGGCCTCAGATGAGCAGTTCTTC
TRBV7-2	NA	TRBJ1-5	NA	CASSSGTIVNQPQHF	TGTGCCAGCAGCTCCGGGACAATCGTCAATCAGCCCCAGCATTTT
TRBV7-9	NA	TRBJ1-3	NA	CASSQDVYSGNTIYF	TGTGCCAGCAGCCAGGACGTCTACTCTGGAAACACCATATATTTT
TRBV14	NA	TRBJ2-7	once	CASSQGSTGSEQYF	TGTGCCAGCAGCCAAGGCTCCACAGGGAGCGAGCAGTACTTC
TRBV13	NA	TRBJ2-1	NA	CASSSPSLGRQYNEQFF	TGTGCCAGCAGCTCCCCTAGCCTGGGGCGCCAATACAATGAGCAGTTCTTC
TRBV5-6	NA	TRBJ2-7	few	CASSLDGSYEQYF	TGTGCCAGCAGCTTGGACGGCTCCTACGAGCAGTACTTC
TRBV29-1	TRBD2	TRBJ2-5	NA	CSIGTSGSFQETQYF	TGCAGCATTGGGACTAGCGGGAGCTTCCAAGAGACCCAGTACTTC
TRBV7-2	NA	TRBJ2-3	NA	CASSFDRRKGDTQYF	TGTGCCAGCAGCTTTGACAGGAGGAAGGGAGATACGCAGTATTTT
TRBV30	NA	TRBJ2-3	NA	CAWSVGGSTDTQYF	TGTGCCTGGAGTGTAGGGGGATCTACAGATACGCAGTATTTT
TRBV2	NA	TRBJ1-5	NA	CASIDSRGQGGPQHF	TGTGCCAGCATAGATAGCAGGGGCCAGGGAGGGCCCCAGCATTTT
TRBV18	NA	TRBJ1-1	few	CASSDRNTEAFF	TGTGCCAGTTCGGACAGAAACACTGAAGCTTTCTTT
TRBV6-5	TRBD1	TRBJ1-5	NA	CASSYAGGGNQPQHF	TGCGCCAGCAGTTACGCAGGGGGCGGGAATCAGCCCCAGCATTTT
TRBV7-9	NA	TRBJ1-2	NA	CASSFDRNYGYTF	TGTGCCAGCAGCTTCGACAGAAACTATGGCTACACCTTC
TRBV6-1	TRBD2	TRBJ2-1	NA	CASSEGGLAVYNEQFF	TGTGCCAGCAGTGAAGGGGGACTAGCGGTTTACAATGAGCAGTTCTTC
TRBV4-3	NA	TRBJ2-5	NA	CASSQQASETQYF	TGCGCCAGCAGCCAACAAGCCTCGGAGACCCAGTACTTC
TRBV19	NA	TRBJ1-4	NA	CASSWTAEKLFF	TGTGCCAGTAGTTGGACAGCCGAAAAACTGTTTTTT
TRBV30	NA	TRBJ1-1	NA	CAWSPWAVNTEAFF	TGTGCCTGGAGTCCGTGGGCGGTGAACACTGAAGCTTTCTTT
TRBV18	NA	TRBJ1-4	NA	CASSPQGGQLSEKLFF	TGTGCCAGCTCACCACAAGGTGGTCAGCTATCTGAAAAACTGTTTTTT
TRBV10-3	NA	TRBJ1-5	NA	CAISGVLLNQPQHF	TGTGCCATCAGTGGCGTGTTGCTCAATCAGCCCCAGCATTTT
TRBV9	TRBD2	TRBJ2-7	NA	CASSASGRADEQYF	TGTGCCAGCAGCGCCAGCGGGAGAGCCGACGAGCAGTACTTC
TRBV11-1	NA	TRBJ2-2	NA	CASSPPFRSGGTGELFF	TGTGCCAGCAGCCCCCCCTTTAGGAGCGGAGGCACCGGGGAGCTGTTTTTT
TRBV10-3	NA	TRBJ1-1	NA	CAIRLGVGTPNTEAFF	TGTGCCATCAGGTTGGGGGTGGGGACCCCGAACACTGAAGCTTTCTTT
TRBV5-6	TRBD1	TRBJ2-2	NA	CASSRDRANTGELFF	TGTGCCAGCAGCCGGGACAGGGCGAACACCGGGGAGCTGTTTTTT
TRBV6-5	TRBD1	TRBJ1-2	NA	CASTVNRGRAYTF	TGTGCCAGCACCGTCAACAGGGGGCGCGCCTACACCTTC
TRBV6-5	NA	TRBJ2-7	NA	CASSLAQARDEQYF	TGTGCCAGCAGTCTCGCACAGGCCAGGGACGAGCAGTACTTC
TRBV7-9	NA	TRBJ2-2	NA	CASSLMAGELFF	TGTGCCAGCAGCTTAATGGCCGGGGAGCTGTTTTTT
TRBV6-1	NA	TRBJ1-2	NA	CASTNDGHGTF	TGTGCCAGCACCAACGACGGCCATGGGACCTTC
TRBV13	NA	TRBJ2-1	NA	CASSLAGGYNEQFF	TGTGCCAGCAGCTTAGCGGGCGGCTACAATGAGCAGTTCTTC
TRBV9	TRBD2	TRBJ2-5	once	CASSEGGRLQETQYF	TGTGCCAGCAGCGAGGGCGGGAGATTACAAGAGACCCAGTACTTC
TRBV11-2	TRBD1	TRBJ2-7	few	CASSSYRGTAYEQYF	TGTGCCAGCAGCTCATACAGGGGAACGGCCTACGAGCAGTACTTC